The sequence of this T cell receptor beta chain was determined in a study of patients and donors after allogeneic stem cell transplantation. MiXCR, applied by TCRdb to the RT-PCR reads, yields one record per CDR3 protein. The data contain about a million distinct CDR3 sequences, roughly 18% of them singletons. The V gene's germline CDR1 is SGDLS and CDR2 YYNGEE. V was pared by 0 bases and J by 4 bases, with 8 bases between. The length of the CDR3 is 15 residues. This TCR was recovered from a human donor who was either an allogeneic HSCT recipient or a stem cell or donor lymphocyte infusion donor (not recorded which). It is not recorded whose cells these are; they may come from a transplant donor. The J gene is TRBJ1-6, the V gene TRBV9; possible D gene TRBD1, 5 bases. The sequenced material came from blood, either unsorted or a sorted T cell fraction (not recorded which). The CDR3 DNA sequence: TGTGCCAGCAGCGTAGAAGGGGTTTATAATTCACCCCTCCACTTT. This translates into CASSVEGVYNSPLHF.